A single sample is the source of the 26 T cell receptor beta chains below, sequenced in a study of cytomegalovirus exposure and HLA in healthy donors. 60 Vbeta and 13 Jbeta primers were used in PCR. Sequenced by immunoSEQ multiplex PCR; TCRdb stores in-frame clones only, minus some. The sample has about 160,000 clones; 80% to 85% are singletons. The specimen was PBMCs. These receptors originate from a man between 18 and 29 years old in good health and CMV-seronegative.

On this clone itself: The sample has other DNA sequences that encode this CDR3 too. This chain links TRBV28 with TRBJ2-1; TRBD2 aligns across 11 bases. V shed 6 bases, J shed 6 bases, and the junction held 10 bases outside the gene matches. Germline V gene data show CDR1 as MDHEN and CDR2 as SYDVKM. CDR3 length: 16 amino acids. The CDR3 sequence: CASSSLFSGRANEQFF. The DNA for the CDR3 is TGTGCCAGCAGCTCCCTATTTAGCGGGAGGGCCAATGAGCAGTTCTTC.

The J gene is TRBJ2-3, the V gene TRBV7-8; 8 nucleotides line up with TRBD2. Germline V gives CDR1 SGHVS, CDR2 FQNEAQ. The CDR3 length is 15 residues. With 5 bases clipped from V and 4 bases from J, the junction kept 8 bases outside the gene matches. DNA of the CDR3: TGTGCCAGCAGCCCCCAGACTAGCGCCGCAGATACGCAGTATTTT. It yields the protein CASSPQTSAADTQYF.

The rearrangement joins TRBV5-8 to TRBJ1-5, with 8 bases aligning to TRBD1. Germline V gene lookup returns CDR1 SGHTS and CDR2 YDEGEE. CDR3 length equals 16 residues. Trimming at V came to 0 bases and at J to 4 bases, leaving 6 bases not matched to a gene. The CDR3 coding sequence is TGTGCCAGCAGCTTGGGGGGGACAGGAGGAAATCAGCCCCAGCATTTT. As protein: CASSLGGTGGNQPQHF.

The rearrangement uses TRBV6-5 and TRBJ1-2; D might be TRBD1 (6 bases). Trimming left V 6 bases short and J 1 base short, with 15 bases between. CDR1 and CDR2 from the germline V gene are MNHEY and SVGAGI. The length of the CDR3 is 15 residues. For the CDR3, the DNA is TGTGCCAGCAGAGACGGACAGTTCAATAACTATGGCTACACCTTC. It codes for CASRDGQFNNYGYTF.

A word on this clone: Distinct nucleotide sequences in the sample also encode this CDR3. The chain has TRBV6-5 and TRBJ2-3; possibly TRBD1 for D (6 bases). CDR3 length: 15 residues. Trimming stripped 0 bases from V and 0 bases from J, with 7 bases between. Germline assignment: CDR1 MNHEY and CDR2 SVGAGI. CDR3 region: CASSYSGASTDTQYF. CDR3 coding DNA: TGTGCCAGCAGTTACTCGGGGGCTAGCACAGATACGCAGTATTTT.

The chain combines TRBV30 with TRBJ2-3, with a weak D call TRBD2 (5 bases). V lost 4 bases and J 1 base, leaving 15 bases between the germline ends. Germline CDR1 is GTSNPN and CDR2 is SVGIG (reference sequence). This CDR3 has 15 residues. CDR3 protein: CAWTGVEIGTDTQYF. CDR3 sequence (DNA): TGTGCCTGGACCGGGGTGGAAATCGGCACAGATACGCAGTATTTT.

The rearrangement links TRBV6-5 to TRBJ2-1; 11 nucleotides align to TRBD2. The V gene end was trimmed by 5 bases and the J gene end by 10 bases; junction bases not matched to a gene: 7. The germline gives CDR1 MNHEY, CDR2 SVGAGI. There are 14 residues in the CDR3. For the CDR3, the DNA is TGTGCCAGCAGTGAGGGACTAGCGGCACGAGAGCAGTTCTTC. Its protein product is CASSEGLAAREQFF.

The genes are TRBV11-2 and TRBJ2-7; the D gene is possibly TRBD1 (6 bases). In germline, CDR1 is SGHAT, CDR2 FQNNGV. V was cut by 5 bases and J by 6 bases, with 17 bases left in between. This CDR3 is built from 14 residues. CDR3 loop: CASSPRTEPFEQYF. DNA of the CDR3: TGTGCCAGCAGCCCAAGGACAGAGCCGTTCGAGCAGTACTTC.

The chain uses TRBV19 and TRBJ2-1; 8 nucleotides agree with TRBD2. The J segment lost 7 bases and the V segment lost 4 bases, leaving 6 bases of the junction unmatched. Germline CDR1 and CDR2: LNHDA and SQIVND (reference sequence). This CDR3 has 14 amino acids. The CDR3 here is CASSTTRLANEQFF. In DNA, the CDR3 is TGTGCCAGTAGTACTACAAGACTAGCGAATGAGCAGTTCTTC.

This clone appeared a single time. The V and J genes are TRBV7-9 and TRBJ1-2, with D perhaps matching TRBD1 (5 bases). Per germline, CDR1 SEHNR and CDR2 FQNEAQ (reference sequence). There are 15 residues in the CDR3. V was trimmed by 0 bases and J by 2 bases, leaving 10 bases between them. The CDR3 region is CASSLAHRRNYGYTF. CDR3 DNA: TGTGCCAGCAGCTTAGCTCACAGGCGCAACTATGGCTACACCTTC. The complete variable domain, with remaining parts taken from reference TRBV7-9 and TRBJ1-2, reads DTGVSQNPRHKITKRGQNVTFRCDPISEHNRLYWYRQTLGQGPEFLTYFQNEAQLEKSRLLSDRFSAERPKGSFSTLEIQRTEQGDSAMYLCASSLAHRRNYGYTFGSGTRLTVV.

V usage is TRBV6-5 and J usage is TRBJ2-7, with 7 nucleotides matching TRBD1. The CDR3 spans 14 residues. The germline V gene has CDR1 MNHEY and CDR2 SVGAGI. Trimming cost V 6 bases and J 0 bases; bases outside gene matches: 5. CDR3 DNA: TGTGCCAGCAGAAAGGACAGGCGCTCCTACGAGCAGTACTTC. Its protein is CASRKDRRSYEQYF.

This clone has just one count. This chain connects TRBV19 to TRBJ2-7, with 8 bases lining up with TRBD1. Germline V lookup: CDR1 LNHDA, CDR2 SQIVND (reference sequence). V shed 5 bases, J shed 4 bases, and the junction held 7 bases outside the gene matches. The CDR3 has 14 amino acids. The CDR3 loop is CASSSGQGNYEQYF. The CDR3 nucleotides are TGTGCCAGTAGTTCCGGACAGGGTAATTACGAGCAGTACTTC.

The V and J genes are TRBV4-2 and TRBJ1-1; no firm D call. This CDR3 comprises 17 residues. Trimming took 1 base from V and 5 from J, leaving 20 bases between them. CDR1 and CDR2 from the germline V gene are LGHNA and YNFKEQ. This CDR3 is CASSQGTGTPGGTEAFF. For the CDR3, the DNA is TGTGCCAGCAGCCAAGGAACGGGCACCCCGGGAGGGACTGAAGCTTTCTTT.

The CDR3 spells CASSMTGVDTGELFF. The DNA of the CDR3 is TGTGCCAGTAGTATGACAGGAGTTGACACCGGGGAGCTGTTTTTT. V gene TRBV19 combines with J gene TRBJ2-2, with D possibly matching TRBD1 (6 bases). The CDR3 loop spans 15 amino acids. Germline V gene sequence: CDR1 LNHDA, CDR2 SQIVND (reference sequence). With 3 bases removed from V and 3 bases from J, the gap between germline ends came to 11 bases.

This clone turned up a few times. CDR3 nucleotide sequence: TGTGCCAGCAGCTTAGAGCACACAGTGAACACTGAAGCTTTCTTT. Translated: CASSLEHTVNTEAFF. The chain has TRBV7-9 and TRBJ1-1; unclear D gene. Germline V gene sequence: CDR1 SEHNR, CDR2 FQNEAQ (reference sequence). The CDR3 has 15 amino acids. Trimming stripped 1 base from V and 0 bases from J, with 9 bases between. Together with reference TRBV7-9 and TRBJ1-1, the CDR3 gives the full variable domain: DTGVSQNPRHKITKRGQNVTFRCDPISEHNRLYWYRQTLGQGPEFLTYFQNEAQLEKSRLLSDRFSAERPKGSFSTLEIQRTEQGDSAMYLCASSLEHTVNTEAFFGQGTRLTVV.

This clone was observed a few times. This likely came from a read error, as a far larger clone is one base away. This CDR3 is also generated by other DNA sequences in the sample. The chain carries TRBV5-1 and TRBJ2-1; 8 positions match TRBD2. The CDR3 runs to 15 residues. CDR1 and CDR2 (germline): SGHRS, YFSETQ. The V gene end was trimmed by 0 bases and the J gene end by 6 bases; junction bases not matched to a gene: 5. The CDR3 DNA follows: TGCGCCAGCAGCTTGGCAACTAGCGGCCTCAATGAGCAGTTCTTC. The encoded protein is CASSLATSGLNEQFF.

The V gene is TRBV28, the J gene TRBJ1-5; 9 nucleotides align to TRBD1. Trimming took 6 bases from V and 9 from J; bases not matched to a gene: 9. The CDR3 totals 14 residues. Germline V gives CDR1 MDHEN, CDR2 SYDVKM. As DNA, the CDR3 is TGTGCCAGCAGCCCGGGACAGGGCGCTCCGCCCCAGCATTTT. The encoded protein is CASSPGQGAPPQHF.

This clone was recorded only once. V usage is TRBV5-6 and J usage is TRBJ2-7; 9 bases align to TRBD1. Per the germline V gene, CDR1 is SGHDT and CDR2 is YYEEEE. The CDR3 is 15 amino acids. The junction had 7 bases not matched to a gene; V was cut back by 4 bases and J by 2 bases. CDR3 in amino acids: CASSGRDRVAYEQYF. In DNA form, the CDR3 reads TGTGCCAGCAGCGGGCGGGACAGGGTTGCCTACGAGCAGTACTTC.

The chain carries TRBV11-2 and TRBJ1-2; 8 bases match TRBD1. The CDR3 extends over 14 amino acids. The V segment lost 5 bases and the J segment 7 bases; nucleotides outside the gene matches: 9. Germline CDR1 and CDR2: SGHAT and FQNNGV. CDR3 nucleotides: TGTGCCAGCAGCCTGGACAGGGCTTCAGCTGGCTACACCTTC. Protein sequence: CASSLDRASAGYTF.

The chain links TRBV5-1 to TRBJ1-5, with 9 bases that match TRBD1. This CDR3 contains 15 residues. Per the germline V gene, CDR1 is SGHRS and CDR2 is YFSETQ. Trimming at V came to 0 bases and at J to 4 bases, leaving 2 bases not matched to a gene. The CDR3 DNA reads as TGCGCCAGCAGCTTGGGACAGGGGGAGAATCAGCCCCAGCATTTT. As protein: CASSLGQGENQPQHF.

The chain uses TRBV28 and TRBJ1-5, with 9 bases aligning to TRBD1. V was clipped by 3 bases and J by 6 bases; unmatched bases: 6. Germline loops: CDR1 MDHEN, CDR2 SYDVKM. The CDR3 spans 15 residues. The CDR3 region is CASSLGGTGIQPQHF. CDR3 DNA sequence: TGTGCCAGCAGTTTGGGGGGGACAGGGATTCAGCCCCAGCATTTT. The entire variable domain, with the rest obtained from reference TRBV28 and TRBJ1-5, is as follows: DVKVTQSSRYLVKRTGEKVFLECVQDMDHENMFWYRQDPGLGLRLIYFSYDVKMKEKGDIPEGYSVSREKKERFSLILESASTNQTSMYLCASSLGGTGIQPQHFGDGTRLSIL.

This chain links TRBV27 with TRBJ2-1, with 10 nucleotides matching TRBD2. This CDR3 spans 16 amino acids. Looked up from germline, CDR1 is MNHEY and CDR2 is SMNVEV (reference sequence). Germline trimming cut 6 bases from V and 5 bases from J; bases unmatched to any gene: 10. CDR3 region: CASRIESGGVNNEQFF. The CDR3 DNA sequence: TGTGCCAGCAGAATTGAGAGCGGGGGGGTTAACAATGAGCAGTTCTTC.

V and J are TRBV14 and TRBJ2-2, with TRBD1 matching over 7 bases. V dropped 2 bases and J dropped 1; count of bases not matched to a gene: 1. The CDR3 has 15 residues. The V gene's germline CDR1 is SGHDN and CDR2 FVKESK. CDR3 sequence reads: CASSQRDRNTGELFF. CDR3 in DNA: TGTGCCAGCAGCCAACGGGACAGGAACACCGGGGAGCTGTTTTTT.

The genes are TRBV5-6 and TRBJ2-1; 8 bases line up with TRBD1. There are 15 residues in the CDR3. Per germline, CDR1 SGHDT and CDR2 YYEEEE. J was trimmed by 0 bases and V by 5 bases; bases with no gene match: 4. CDR3 in DNA: TGTGCCAGCAGTCCGGACAGGGTCTCCTACAATGAGCAGTTCTTC. This sequence encodes CASSPDRVSYNEQFF.

V is TRBV5-6 and J is TRBJ2-4, with TRBD1 matching 7 bases. This CDR3 region has 16 residues. After removal of 4 bases from V and 0 bases from J, the junction contained 7 bases not matched to a gene. Germline V gives CDR1 SGHDT, CDR2 YYEEEE. CDR3 protein: CASSAPGQLAKNIQYF. For the CDR3, the DNA is TGTGCCAGCAGCGCCCCGGGACAGCTAGCCAAAAACATTCAGTACTTC. The full variable domain, completed using reference TRBV5-6 and TRBJ2-4, is DAGVTQSPTHLIKTRGQQVTLRCSPKSGHDTVSWYQQALGQGPQFIFQYYEEEERQRGNFPDRFSGHQFPNYSSELNVNALLLGDSALYLCASSAPGQLAKNIQYFGAGTRLSVL.

In this sample, this clone turned up a few times. The V call is TRBV5-4, the J call TRBJ2-5, with D perhaps matching TRBD1 (6 bases). The DNA end is a closer match to TRBJ2-7, so the J assignment may be wrong. CDR1 and CDR2 from the germline V gene are SGHNT and YYREEE (reference sequence). The CDR3 has 12 amino acids. CDR3 sequence (DNA): TGTGCCAGCAGCGCCGACAGGTACGAGCAGTACTTC. This encodes CASSADRYEQYF.